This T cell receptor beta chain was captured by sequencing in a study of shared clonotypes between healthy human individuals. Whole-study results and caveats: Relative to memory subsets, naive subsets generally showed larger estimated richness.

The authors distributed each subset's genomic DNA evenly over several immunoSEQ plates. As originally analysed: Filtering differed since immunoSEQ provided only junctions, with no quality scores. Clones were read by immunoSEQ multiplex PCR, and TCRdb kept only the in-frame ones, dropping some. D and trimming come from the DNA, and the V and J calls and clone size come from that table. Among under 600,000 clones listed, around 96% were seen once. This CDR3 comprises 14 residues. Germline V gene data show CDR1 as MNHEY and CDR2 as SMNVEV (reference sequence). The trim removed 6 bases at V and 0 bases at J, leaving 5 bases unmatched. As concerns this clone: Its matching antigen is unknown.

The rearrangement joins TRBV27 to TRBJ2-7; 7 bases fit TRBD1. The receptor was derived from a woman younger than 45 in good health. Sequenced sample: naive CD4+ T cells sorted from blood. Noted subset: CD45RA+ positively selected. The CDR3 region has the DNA TGTGCCAGCAGACTAAGGACAGGCTCCTACGAGCAGTACTTC. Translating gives CASRLRTGSYEQYF.